The rows below give T cell receptor beta chains drawn from one sample of a study of shared clonotypes between healthy human individuals. The assay was immunoSEQ multiplex PCR, and TCRdb's table has in-frame clones only and misses some. This sample has about 800,000 clones; 90% to 97% occur once, and the top ten carry about 0.25%. Source material: naive CD8+ T cells sorted from blood. These TCRs come from a man younger than 40 in good health. CDR3s include the opening cysteine and the closing phenylalanine or tryptophan. The D gene is left open where the match is weak. Size tells how often a clone was seen (once, few, many) or the class of an expanded clone, and some rows leave it out.

DNA: TGTGCCAGTAGTATTACGGGGATCCCAGATACGCAGTATTTT; CDR3: CASSITGIPDTQYF; D: NA; V: TRBV19; size: NA; J: TRBJ2-3
DNA: TGTGCCATCAGTGAGTCGCAGGGAAGAAAGACCGGGGAGCTGTTTTTT; CDR3: CAISESQGRKTGELFF; D: NA; V: TRBV10-3; size: NA; J: TRBJ2-2
DNA: TGTGCCAGCAGCTCCATCGCAGGGTGGTACAATGAGCAGTTCTTC; CDR3: CASSSIAGWYNEQFF; D: NA; V: TRBV7-3; size: NA; J: TRBJ2-1
DNA: TGCGCCAGCGGGTTGGGCGAAAATCGAAACACCATATATTTT; CDR3: CASGLGENRNTIYF; D: NA; V: TRBV4-1; size: NA; J: TRBJ1-3
DNA: TGTGCCAGCAGCCCCCTAGGGGACAATGAGCAGTTCTTC; CDR3: CASSPLGDNEQFF; D: NA; V: TRBV6-5; size: NA; J: TRBJ2-1
DNA: TGTGCCAGCAGCTTAAGTCTAGCCCACGAGCAGTACTTC; CDR3: CASSLSLAHEQYF; D: NA; V: TRBV13; size: NA; J: TRBJ2-7
DNA: TGTGCCAGCAGCCGTTACGGTGGGGGCAATCAGCCCCAGCATTTT; CDR3: CASSRYGGGNQPQHF; D: NA; V: TRBV6-5; size: once; J: TRBJ1-5
DNA: TGTGCCATCAGTGATGGGGGAGCTGAGGGCTACACCTTC; CDR3: CAISDGGAEGYTF; D: NA; V: TRBV10-3; size: NA; J: TRBJ1-2
DNA: TGTGCCAGTAATGTCGGAAGCTCCTACAATGAGCAGTTCTTC; CDR3: CASNVGSSYNEQFF; D: NA; V: TRBV19; size: NA; J: TRBJ2-1
DNA: TGTGCCAGCAGCTGGGGGGGCGGGGAGGAGGAGACCCAGTACTTC; CDR3: CASSWGGGEEETQYF; D: NA; V: TRBV7-6; size: few; J: TRBJ2-5
DNA: TGCGCCAGCAGCCATTCTACAACCTACGAGCAGTACTTC; CDR3: CASSHSTTYEQYF; D: NA; V: TRBV4-1; size: once; J: TRBJ2-7
DNA: TGTGCCAGCAGCACGATTCCGGATACGCAGTATTTT; CDR3: CASSTIPDTQYF; D: NA; V: TRBV11-2; size: NA; J: TRBJ2-3
DNA: TGTGCCAGCAGGGGGTCGGACTATGGCTACACCTTC; CDR3: CASRGSDYGYTF; D: NA; V: TRBV11-2; size: once; J: TRBJ1-2
DNA: TGTGCCAGCTCACCACCGGTAGAGCGGGAGGGGAAAGAGACCCAGTACTTC; CDR3: CASSPPVEREGKETQYF; D: TRBD2; V: TRBV18; size: NA; J: TRBJ2-5
DNA: TGCGCCAGCAGCTTGGTTTCTAGCGGTAGCGGCAATGAGCAGTTCTTC; CDR3: CASSLVSSGSGNEQFF; D: TRBD2; V: TRBV5-1; size: NA; J: TRBJ2-1
DNA: TGTGCCAGCAGCCCGGGGACTAGCATTGAGCAGTTCTTC; CDR3: CASSPGTSIEQFF; D: TRBD2; V: TRBV7-7; size: NA; J: TRBJ2-1
DNA: TGTGCCAGCAGCCAAGATCTTGCAGGGAGTGAGACCCAGTACTTC; CDR3: CASSQDLAGSETQYF; D: NA; V: TRBV14; size: NA; J: TRBJ2-5
DNA: TGTGCCATCAGTGACTCGGGTCAGGTTTACAATGAGCAGTTCTTC; CDR3: CAISDSGQVYNEQFF; D: NA; V: TRBV10-3; size: NA; J: TRBJ2-1
DNA: TGCGCCAGCAGTCGGCGGCCCCAGCATTTT; CDR3: CASSRRPQHF; D: NA; V: TRBV23-1; size: NA; J: TRBJ1-5
DNA: TGTGCCAGCAATGTTGGTGGCTCCTACAATGAGCAGTTCTTC; CDR3: CASNVGGSYNEQFF; D: NA; V: TRBV27; size: once; J: TRBJ2-1
DNA: TGTGCCAGCAGTGGGACTGCTTCCTACAATGAGCAGTTCTTC; CDR3: CASSGTASYNEQFF; D: NA; V: TRBV6-1; size: once; J: TRBJ2-1
DNA: TGCAGCGTTGAGCTCGGGGGCGCCGGGGAGCTGTTTTTT; CDR3: CSVELGGAGELFF; D: NA; V: TRBV29-1; size: NA; J: TRBJ2-2
DNA: TGTGCCAGCGGGGGTTACGAGCAGTACTTC; CDR3: CASGGYEQYF; D: NA; V: TRBV25-1; size: NA; J: TRBJ2-7
DNA: TGCGCCAGCAGCTGGGGCCGAATAGGGACTATACAAGAGACCCAGTACTTC; CDR3: CASSWGRIGTIQETQYF; D: TRBD2; V: TRBV5-1; size: NA; J: TRBJ2-5
DNA: TGTGCCAGCAGTTCCAGGGTGGCGGGAGTGGACTACGAGCAGTACTTC; CDR3: CASSSRVAGVDYEQYF; D: TRBD2; V: TRBV6-6; size: NA; J: TRBJ2-7
DNA: TGTGCCAGTAGGCCACACACAGGCCCGAGGACCGGGGAGCTGTTTTTT; CDR3: CASRPHTGPRTGELFF; D: NA; V: TRBV19; size: NA; J: TRBJ2-2
DNA: TGTGCCATCAGTGACGGACCTATCTACGAGCAGTACTTC; CDR3: CAISDGPIYEQYF; D: NA; V: TRBV10-3; size: NA; J: TRBJ2-7
DNA: TGTGCCAGCAGTACTAGCGCCTACAATGAGCAGTTCTTC; CDR3: CASSTSAYNEQFF; D: TRBD2; V: TRBV6-5; size: once; J: TRBJ2-1
DNA: TGCGCCAGCAGTGAGCGGGACCTACCCGAGCAGTACTTC; CDR3: CASSERDLPEQYF; D: NA; V: TRBV10-1; size: NA; J: TRBJ2-7
DNA: TGCGCCAGCAGCTTGTTCCCCGGGCGGGGGGACAATGAGCAGTTCTTC; CDR3: CASSLFPGRGDNEQFF; D: TRBD2; V: TRBV5-1; size: NA; J: TRBJ2-1
DNA: TGTGCCAGCAGCCACTGGGGAACGGGAGGGCCCGCGAACACCGGGGAGCTGTTTTTT; CDR3: CASSHWGTGGPANTGELFF; D: TRBD2; V: TRBV7-9; size: NA; J: TRBJ2-2
DNA: TGTGCCAGCAGTGAAAGGACGGACAGGGCTGATCAGCCCCAGCATTTT; CDR3: CASSERTDRADQPQHF; D: TRBD1; V: TRBV6-1; size: NA; J: TRBJ1-5
DNA: TGTGCCAGTAGTTCGAGCCGGGAAACCAGGCAATTCAATGAGCAGTTCTTC; CDR3: CASSSSRETRQFNEQFF; D: NA; V: TRBV19; size: NA; J: TRBJ2-1